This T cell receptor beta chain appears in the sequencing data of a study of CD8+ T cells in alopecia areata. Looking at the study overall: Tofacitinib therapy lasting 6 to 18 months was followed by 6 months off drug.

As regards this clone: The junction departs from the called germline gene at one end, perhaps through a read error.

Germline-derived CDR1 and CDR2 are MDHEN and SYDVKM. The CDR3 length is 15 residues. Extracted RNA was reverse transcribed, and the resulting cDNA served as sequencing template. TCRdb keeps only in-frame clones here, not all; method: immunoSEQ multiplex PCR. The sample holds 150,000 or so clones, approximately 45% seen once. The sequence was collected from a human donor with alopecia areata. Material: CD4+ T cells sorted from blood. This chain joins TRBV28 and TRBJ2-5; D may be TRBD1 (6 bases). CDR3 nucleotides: TGTGCCAGCAGTCCCTTCTCCAGGGGACAAGGGACCCAGTACTTC. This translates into CASSPFSRGQGTQYF.